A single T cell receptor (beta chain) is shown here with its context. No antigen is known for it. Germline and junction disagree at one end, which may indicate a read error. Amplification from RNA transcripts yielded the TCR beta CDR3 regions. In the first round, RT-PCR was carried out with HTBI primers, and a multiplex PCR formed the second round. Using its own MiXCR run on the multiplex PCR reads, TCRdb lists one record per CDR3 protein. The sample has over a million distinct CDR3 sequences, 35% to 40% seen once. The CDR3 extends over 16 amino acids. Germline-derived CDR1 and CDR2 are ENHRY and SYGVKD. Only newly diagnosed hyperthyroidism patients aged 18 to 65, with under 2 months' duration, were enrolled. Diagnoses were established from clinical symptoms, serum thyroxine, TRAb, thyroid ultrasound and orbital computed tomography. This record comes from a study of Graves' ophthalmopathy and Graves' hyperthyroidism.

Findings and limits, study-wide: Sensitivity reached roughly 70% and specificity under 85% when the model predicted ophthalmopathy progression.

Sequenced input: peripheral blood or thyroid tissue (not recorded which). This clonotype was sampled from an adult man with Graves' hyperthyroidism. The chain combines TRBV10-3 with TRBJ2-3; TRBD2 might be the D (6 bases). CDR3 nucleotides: TGTGCCACCAGTGCCTTGAGGAGGGCTGGAGGAGATACGCAGTATTTT. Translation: CATSALRRAGGDTQYF.